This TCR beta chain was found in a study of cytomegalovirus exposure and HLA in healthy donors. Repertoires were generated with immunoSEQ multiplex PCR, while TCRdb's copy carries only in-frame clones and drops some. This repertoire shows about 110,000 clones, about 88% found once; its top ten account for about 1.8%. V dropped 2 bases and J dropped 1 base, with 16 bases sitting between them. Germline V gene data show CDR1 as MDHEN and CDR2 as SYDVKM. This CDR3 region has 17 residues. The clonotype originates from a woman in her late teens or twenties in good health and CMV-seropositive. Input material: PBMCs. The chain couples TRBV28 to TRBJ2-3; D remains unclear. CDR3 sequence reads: CASSLMVSWQGTDTQYF. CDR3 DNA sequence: TGTGCCAGCAGTTTAATGGTTTCTTGGCAGGGCACAGATACGCAGTATTTT.